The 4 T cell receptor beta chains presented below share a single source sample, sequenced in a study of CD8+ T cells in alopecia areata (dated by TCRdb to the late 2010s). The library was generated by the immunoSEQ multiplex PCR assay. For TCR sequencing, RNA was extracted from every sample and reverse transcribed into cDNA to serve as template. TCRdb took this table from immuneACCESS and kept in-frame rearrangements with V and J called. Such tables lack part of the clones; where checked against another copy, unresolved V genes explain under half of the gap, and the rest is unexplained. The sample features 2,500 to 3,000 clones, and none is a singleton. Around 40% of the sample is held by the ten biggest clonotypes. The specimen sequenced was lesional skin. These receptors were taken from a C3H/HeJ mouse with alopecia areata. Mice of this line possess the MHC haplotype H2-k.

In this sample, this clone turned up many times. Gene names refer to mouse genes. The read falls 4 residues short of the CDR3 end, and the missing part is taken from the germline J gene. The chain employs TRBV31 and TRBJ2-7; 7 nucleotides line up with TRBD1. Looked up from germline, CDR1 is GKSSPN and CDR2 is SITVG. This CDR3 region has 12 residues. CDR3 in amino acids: CAWSRQGYEQYF. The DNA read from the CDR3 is TGTGCCTGGAGTCGACAGGGATAT.

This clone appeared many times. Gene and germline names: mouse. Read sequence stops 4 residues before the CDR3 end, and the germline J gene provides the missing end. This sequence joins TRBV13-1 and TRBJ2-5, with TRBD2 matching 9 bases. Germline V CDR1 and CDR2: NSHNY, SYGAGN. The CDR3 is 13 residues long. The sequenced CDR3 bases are TGTGCCAGCAGTGGGGGACTGGGTGAC. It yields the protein CASSGGLGD. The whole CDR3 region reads CASSGGLGDTQYF.

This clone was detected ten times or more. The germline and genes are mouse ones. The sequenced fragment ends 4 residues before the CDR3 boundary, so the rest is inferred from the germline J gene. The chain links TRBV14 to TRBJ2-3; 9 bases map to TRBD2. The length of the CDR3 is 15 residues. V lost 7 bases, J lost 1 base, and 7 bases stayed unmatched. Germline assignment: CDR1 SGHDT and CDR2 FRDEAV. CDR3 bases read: TGTGCCAGCCCCGGGATGGGGGGGCGTGCAGAA. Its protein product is CASPGMGGRAE. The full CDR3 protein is CASPGMGGRAETLYF.

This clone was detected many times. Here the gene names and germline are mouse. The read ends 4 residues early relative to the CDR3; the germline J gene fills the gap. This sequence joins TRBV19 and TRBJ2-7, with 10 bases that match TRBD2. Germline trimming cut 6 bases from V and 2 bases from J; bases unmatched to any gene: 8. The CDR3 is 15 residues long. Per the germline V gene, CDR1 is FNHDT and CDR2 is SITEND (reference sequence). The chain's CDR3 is CASTPWTGGTYEQYF. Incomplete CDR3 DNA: TGTGCCAGCACCCCATGGACTGGGGGTACCTAT.